This record looks at one TCR beta chain sequence and its context. No antigen is known for it. This specimen comes from a study of OX40 agonist ivuxolimab in advanced cancers. Looking at the study overall: Three patients got partial responses; one had hepatocellular carcinoma and two had cutaneous melanoma.

Study-level points and caveats: Expanded clones were, on average, more numerous among CD8+ T cells than CD4+. No antigen was identified for the clonally expanded peripheral T cells.

Sequenced by immunoSEQ multiplex PCR; TCRdb stores in-frame clones only, minus some. The sample records some 130,000 clones, about 92% being singletons. In germline, CDR1 is SGHTS, CDR2 YDEGEE. Trimming shortened V by 0 bases and J by 4 bases, and 10 bases separated the two germline ends. CDR3 length equals 14 residues. Source: CD4+ or CD8+ T cells sorted from blood, taken in a trial of the OX40 agonist ivuxolimab. This clonotype was sampled from an adult with an advanced solid tumor such as melanoma, head and neck, liver or kidney cancer. The chain combines TRBV5-8 with TRBJ1-1; D not certain. The CDR3 sequence: CASSLERGITEAFF. The DNA of the CDR3 is TGTGCCAGCAGCTTGGAACGGGGAATCACTGAAGCTTTCTTT.